These 22 T cell receptor beta chains were sequenced from one sample in a study of blood T cells in healthy people across ages. A second roughly 7 to 11 cycle PCR used barcoded and J-beta primers. TCRdb redid the calling of the 5' RACE reads with MiXCR, one entry per CDR3 protein. Of about 780,000 distinct CDR3 sequences in the sample, around 50% are singletons; the top ten hold around 18%. The sequencing input was blood. Receptor source: an elderly man in good health.

This clonotype came up a few times. V and J are TRBV5-1 and TRBJ2-1; 10 bases fit TRBD2. Germline V gives CDR1 SGHRS, CDR2 YFSETQ. Trimming took 4 bases from V and 7 from J; bases not matched to a gene: 8. This CDR3 is built from 15 residues. The chain's CDR3 is CASSSSGRDRNEQFF. The CDR3 DNA is TGCGCCAGCAGCAGCAGCGGGAGGGACCGAAATGAGCAGTTCTTC.

As concerns this clonotype: A much larger clone is a single base away; this may be a read error. The chain links TRBV3-1 to TRBJ2-5; TRBD2 matches at 10 bases. V was clipped by 0 bases and J by 11 bases; unmatched bases: 18. The germline gives CDR1 LGHDT, CDR2 YNNKEL (reference sequence). The CDR3 length is 18 residues. CDR3 region: CASSQEWPGTSATNEQYF. The DNA of the CDR3 is TGTGCCAGCAGCCAAGAATGGCCCGGGACTAGCGCGACAAATGAGCAGTACTTC.

This clonotype appeared a few times. V is TRBV12-3 or TRBV12-4 and J is TRBJ2-6; 8 bases align to TRBD2. The CDR3 is 18 amino acids. J gave up 3 bases and V 6 bases, and 13 bases lay outside the gene matches. The CDR3 sequence is CASSGGASLPGGANVLTF. CDR3 in DNA: TGTGCCAGCAGCGGGGGGGCGTCTTTGCCGGGTGGGGCCAACGTCCTGACTTTC.

This chain connects TRBV2 to TRBJ2-3; TRBD2 matches at 13 bases. V gave up 6 bases and J gave up 5 bases; unmatched junction bases: 8. The germline V gene encodes CDR1 SNHLY and CDR2 FYNNEI. This CDR3 comprises 16 residues. The CDR3 loop is CASSYGLAGARDTQYF. In nucleotides, the CDR3 is TGTGCCAGCAGCTATGGACTAGCGGGAGCCAGAGATACGCAGTATTTT.

On this clonotype itself: A read error may be the cause here, since a much bigger clone is one base away. The chain uses TRBV7-2 and TRBJ2-7, with D tentatively TRBD1 (5 bases). Germline CDR1 is SGHTA and CDR2 is FQGNSA. Trimming cost V 1 base and J 10 bases, with 17 bases left between them. This CDR3 has 14 residues. The CDR3 is CASSLVPGQEAQYF. The CDR3 DNA reads as TGTGCCAGCAGCTTAGTGCCAGGGCAAGAGGCCCAGTACTTC.

The chain has TRBV5-6 and TRBJ1-2; 9 bases fit TRBD1. The CDR3 runs 15 residues. In germline, CDR1 is SGHDT, CDR2 YYEEEE. With V trimmed by 0 bases and J by 8 bases, 8 bases remained unmatched. The CDR3: CASSLALDRGWGYTF. The CDR3 bases are TGTGCCAGCAGCTTGGCCCTGGACAGGGGCTGGGGCTACACCTTC.

This clonotype showed up just a few times. The V and J genes are TRBV20-1 and TRBJ2-1, with 10 bases aligning to TRBD2. V shed 3 bases, J shed 2 bases, and the junction held 7 bases outside the gene matches. CDR3 size: 16 residues. Germline V gene sequence: CDR1 DFQATT, CDR2 SNEGSKA (reference sequence). The CDR3 DNA follows: TGCAGTGCTAGGAGGGCTAGCGGGGGTCCCTACAATGAGCAGTTCTTC. Residues: CSARRASGGPYNEQFF.

The chain links TRBV28 to TRBJ2-1; 7 nucleotides agree with TRBD1. The J segment lost 4 bases and the V segment lost 3 bases, leaving 6 bases of the junction unmatched. Germline V gene sequence: CDR1 MDHEN, CDR2 SYDVKM. The CDR3 has 15 amino acids. The DNA of the CDR3 is TGTGCCAGCAGTTTGCCGGGACAGAGTTACAATGAGCAGTTCTTC. It is translated as CASSLPGQSYNEQFF.

This clonotype was seen repeatedly, ten times or more. CDR3 protein: CSATTPGLNYEQYF. CDR3 DNA: TGCAGTGCTACAACCCCGGGACTCAACTACGAGCAGTACTTC. The rearrangement uses TRBV20-1 and TRBJ2-7, with a possible D match to TRBD2 (6 bases). This CDR3 has 14 residues. Looked up from germline, CDR1 is DFQATT and CDR2 is SNEGSKA (reference sequence). V shed 4 bases and J shed 3 bases, with 16 bases lying between them.

V and J are TRBV5-1 and TRBJ1-4, with 7 bases identical to TRBD1. This CDR3 has 14 amino acids. The V and J ends lost 2 bases and 6 bases, in that order; junction bases with no gene match: 4. The V gene's germline CDR1 is SGHRS and CDR2 YFSETQ. CDR3 loop: CASSLNGQDEKLFF. For the CDR3, the DNA is TGCGCCAGCAGCTTAAACGGACAGGATGAAAAACTGTTTTTT.

The chain employs TRBV20-1 and TRBJ2-7; 13 positions match TRBD2. This CDR3 has 15 residues. Germline V lookup: CDR1 DFQATT, CDR2 SNEGSKA (reference sequence). V gave up 5 bases and J gave up 7 bases; unmatched junction bases: 11. The CDR3 nucleotides are TGCAGTGCTGGCAGACTAGCGGGAGGTCGCGATGAGCAGTACTTC. It codes for CSAGRLAGGRDEQYF.

This clonotype turned up a few times. V is TRBV6-2 or TRBV6-3 and J is TRBJ2-7, with 9 bases matching TRBD1. The CDR3 covers 15 residues. J was trimmed by 5 bases and V by 5 bases; bases with no gene match: 10. Germline CDR1 is MNHEY and CDR2 is SVGEGT. DNA for the CDR3: TGTGCCAGCAGTGCGGGACAGGGACAGTTCGACGAGCAGTACTTC. This encodes CASSAGQGQFDEQYF.

A word on this clonotype: Its ends do not fully match the called genes, so a read error is possible. The chain recombines TRBV29-1 with TRBJ2-1, with D possibly matching TRBD1 (5 bases). In germline, CDR1 is SQVTM, CDR2 ANQGSEA. This CDR3 is 14 amino acids long. The chain's CDR3 is CSVGKRRGDNKQFF. The CDR3 DNA is TGCAGCGTTGGGAAGCGAAGGGGTGACAATAAGCAGTTCTTC.

CDR3 coding DNA: TGCAGTGCTAGAGGGGATCCCCTTAGGGTAGCGGGAGAAGGGGGCACAGATACGCAGTATTTT. Encoded protein: CSARGDPLRVAGEGGTDTQYF. The chain combines TRBV20-1 with TRBJ2-3, with 9 positions matching TRBD2. V lost 1 base and J lost 1; bases outside the gene matches: 21. The CDR3 runs 21 residues. From germline, CDR1 is DFQATT and CDR2 SNEGSKA (reference sequence).

V and J are TRBV12-3 or TRBV12-4 and TRBJ2-3; D is perhaps TRBD1 or TRBD2 (5 bases each). Trimming shortened V by 6 bases and J by 1 base, and 20 bases separated the two germline ends. This CDR3 spans 17 amino acids. The CDR3 DNA sequence: TGTGCCAGCAGCGGAGAGGGACGATCATTCGGCACAGATACGCAGTATTTT. Its translation: CASSGEGRSFGTDTQYF.

This clonotype was picked up many times. The chain couples TRBV5-5 to TRBJ2-6; D gene unclear. Trimming left V 3 bases short and J 5 bases short, with 12 bases between. CDR1 and CDR2 from the germline V gene are SGHKS and YYEKEE (reference sequence). The CDR3 contains 15 residues. CDR3 sequence (DNA): TGTGCCAGCAGCTCCGACTCCCTCTGGGCCAACGTCCTGACTTTC. Amino acids: CASSSDSLWANVLTF.

The gene calls are TRBV6-6 and TRBJ2-3, with a weak D call TRBD2 (5 bases). Germline-derived CDR1 and CDR2 are MNHNY and SVGAGI (reference sequence). V was cut by 6 bases and J by 6 bases, with 10 bases left in between. The CDR3 has 12 amino acids. CDR3: CASRTGWDTQYF. The CDR3 nucleotides are TGTGCCAGCAGGACGGGGTGGGATACGCAGTATTTT.

The chain links TRBV5-1 to TRBJ2-1, with 7 positions matching TRBD2. CDR1 and CDR2 (germline): SGHRS, YFSETQ. This CDR3 contains 16 residues. The V gene end was trimmed by 0 bases and the J gene end by 5 bases; junction bases not matched to a gene: 8. CDR3 region: CASSLVAGAGNNEQFF. CDR3 sequence (DNA): TGCGCCAGCAGCTTGGTGGCTGGAGCGGGGAACAATGAGCAGTTCTTC.

This clonotype was seen a few times. The chain carries TRBV4-3 and TRBJ2-7; TRBD1 aligns across 10 bases. V shed 0 bases and J 4 bases; nucleotides not matched to a gene: 3. Germline-derived CDR1 and CDR2 are LGHNA and YSLEER. The CDR3 has 15 residues. The CDR3, as DNA: TGCGCCAGCAGCCAAGAGCCGGGACAGGGGTACGAGCAGTACTTC. The encoded protein is CASSQEPGQGYEQYF.

This clonotype was counted at least ten times. The chain links TRBV25-1 to TRBJ2-7; D ambiguous. V was trimmed by 4 bases and J by 4 bases, leaving 14 bases between them. Germline CDR1 and CDR2: MGHDK and SYGVNS. This CDR3 contains 14 residues. The CDR3 region is CASSVAGAAYEQYF. The CDR3 nucleotides read TGTGCCAGCAGTGTTGCCGGTGCAGCATACGAGCAGTACTTC.

The rearrangement uses TRBV2 and TRBJ2-5; 9 bases fit TRBD2. The DNA end is a closer match to TRBJ2-4, so the J assignment may be wrong. Germline assignment: CDR1 SNHLY and CDR2 FYNNEI. This CDR3 region has 17 residues. The CDR3 region is CASSEMTSGAAKNIQYF. The CDR3 coding sequence is TGTGCCAGCAGTGAAATGACTAGCGGAGCCGCCAAAAACATTCAGTACTTC.

The CDR3 bases are TGTGCCAGCAGCCCCGACAGGGTTGCCGGGGAGCTGTTTTTT. The encoded protein is CASSPDRVAGELFF. V usage is TRBV7-3 and J usage is TRBJ2-2; TRBD1 agrees at 7 bases. Germline-derived CDR1 and CDR2 are SGHTA and FQGTGA. The CDR3 consists of 14 residues. V shed 5 bases, J shed 6 bases, and the junction held 6 bases outside the gene matches.